One sample yielded the 6 T cell receptor beta chains listed below, sequenced in a study of T-cell memory formation after mild COVID-19. One entry per CDR3 protein, called by TCRdb with MiXCR from the 5' RACE reads. Of roughly 500,000 distinct CDR3 sequences in the sample, about a fifth were seen once. Sequencing was done on a sample of PBMCs or a T cell subset sorted from them (not recorded which). The receptors come from an adult woman who had mild COVID-19 (a few samples of this study predate the infection). Cell type and time point are not known.

This chain uses TRBV15 with TRBJ2-1, with unresolved D. The germline gives CDR1 LNHNV, CDR2 YYDKDF (reference sequence). V shed 0 bases and J shed 5 bases, with 11 bases lying between them. The CDR3 is made up of 15 amino acids. The CDR3 DNA is TGTGCCACCAGCAGAGAGGGTGGCGGAAACAATGAGCAGTTCTTC. Encoded protein: CATSREGGGNNEQFF. Filled out from reference TRBV15 and TRBJ2-1, the complete variable domain reads DAMVIQNPRYQVTQFGKPVTLSCSQTLNHNVMYWYQQKSSQAPKLLFHYYDKDFNNEADTPDNFQSRRPNTSFCFLDIRSPGLGDTAMYLCATSREGGGNNEQFFGPGTRLTVL.

Only a few counts were recorded for this clonotype. No DNA is shown, since the ends of the CDR3 on it are uncertain; the CDR3 is the one TCRdb lists. V is TRBV6-5 and J is TRBJ2-2; the listed D gene, TRBD1, was not tested against the DNA. The V gene's germline CDR1 is MNHEY and CDR2 SVGAGI. The CDR3 extends over 15 residues, inclusive of both ends. CDR3 in amino acids: CASSRTGGTPGSCFF.

This clonotype was observed at least ten times. V and J are TRBV4-2 and TRBJ2-5, with D possibly being TRBD1 (7 bases). V dropped 4 bases and J dropped 1 base, with 13 bases sitting between them. Germline CDR1 reads LGHNA; CDR2 reads YNFKEQ. The CDR3 spans 15 residues. The CDR3 spells CASSPRDSAQETQYF. For the CDR3, the DNA is TGTGCCAGCAGCCCGCGGGACAGCGCCCAAGAGACCCAGTACTTC.

This clonotype was recorded a few times. The V and J genes are TRBV6-2 or TRBV6-3 and TRBJ1-3; D possibly corresponds to TRBD1 (5 bases). The CDR3 is made up of 17 amino acids. V gave up 5 bases and J gave up 0 bases, with 17 bases separating them. Looked up from germline, CDR1 is MNHEY and CDR2 is SVGEGT. The CDR3 sequence: CASSPRDGADSGNTIYF. The CDR3 DNA reads as TGTGCCAGCAGTCCCCGGGACGGAGCCGACTCTGGAAACACCATATATTTT.

The chain recombines TRBV5-1 with TRBJ1-4; D might be TRBD1 (6 bases). V was trimmed by 2 bases and J by 0 bases, leaving 23 bases between them. This CDR3 is 20 amino acids long. The V gene's germline CDR1 is SGHRS and CDR2 YFSETQ. This CDR3 reads CASSFVIPGTRQATNEKLFF. The DNA for the CDR3 is TGCGCCAGCAGCTTCGTGATTCCCGGGACACGACAAGCAACTAATGAAAAACTGTTTTTT.

This clonotype was observed a handful of times. The DNA of the CDR3 is TGTGCCAGCAGTGCGCGAGGGGGCAGGGGAGCCACCGGGCAGTTCTTC. Residues: CASSARGGRGATGQFF. V is TRBV25-1 and J is TRBJ2-1, with 7 positions matching TRBD1. Germline V CDR1 and CDR2: MGHDK, SYGVNS. CDR3 size: 16 residues. The junction had 18 bases not matched to a gene; V was cut back by 4 bases and J by 12 bases. Drawing the rest from reference TRBV25-1 and TRBJ2-1, the complete variable domain is EADIYQTPRYLVIGTGKKITLECSQTMGHDKMYWYQQDPGMELHLIHYSYGVNSTEKGDLSSESTVSRIRTEHFPLTLESARPSHTSQYLCASSARGGRGATGQFFGPGTRLTVL.